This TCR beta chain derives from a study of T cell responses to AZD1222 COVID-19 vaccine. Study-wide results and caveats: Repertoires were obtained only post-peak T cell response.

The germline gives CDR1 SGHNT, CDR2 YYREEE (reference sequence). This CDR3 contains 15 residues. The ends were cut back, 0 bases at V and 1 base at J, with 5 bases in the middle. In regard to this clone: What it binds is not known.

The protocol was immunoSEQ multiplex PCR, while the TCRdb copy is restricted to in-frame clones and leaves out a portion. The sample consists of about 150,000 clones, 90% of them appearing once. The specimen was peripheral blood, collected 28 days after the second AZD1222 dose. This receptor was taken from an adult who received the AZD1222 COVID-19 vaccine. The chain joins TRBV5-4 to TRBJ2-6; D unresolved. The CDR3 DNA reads TGTGCCAGCAGCTTGGATGGGTCTGGGGCCAACGTCCTGACTTTC. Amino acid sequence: CASSLDGSGANVLTF.